Each of the 23 T cell receptor beta chains below was sequenced from the same sample in a study of brain metastases from non-small cell lung cancer. This table comes from immunoSEQ multiplex PCR, and its TCRdb copy is limited to in-frame clones, with some not included. Of 660 or so clones listed, nearly 90% are singletons. Sequenced material: primary lung tumor tissue. These receptors were obtained from a donor older than 35 with non-small cell lung cancer.

This clone was observed a single time. The CDR3, as DNA: TGTGCCAGCAGCTTAGAAAGGGGGCGCGTCGGGGAGCTGTTTTTT. Residues: CASSLERGRVGELFF. The chain couples TRBV7-2 to TRBJ2-2; TRBD1 matches at 7 bases. CDR1 and CDR2 from the germline V gene are SGHTA and FQGNSA. CDR3 length equals 15 residues. The V and J ends lost 1 base and 7 bases, in that order; junction bases with no gene match: 6. The variable domain in full, with the rest retrieved from reference TRBV7-2 and TRBJ2-2, is GAGVSQSPSNKVTEKGKDVELRCDPISGHTALYWYRQSLGQGLEFLIYFQGNSAPDKSGLPSDRFSAERTGGSVSTLTIQRTQQEDSAVYLCASSLERGRVGELFFGEGSRLTVL.

Remarks on this clone: This may arise from a read error, as a much more abundant clone is one base away. The chain uses TRBV29-1 and TRBJ2-2, with D perhaps TRBD2 (6 bases). CDR1 is SQVTM, CDR2 ANQGSEA, per germline. This CDR3 spans 13 amino acids. CDR3: CSVRDLNTRELFF. DNA for the CDR3: TGCAGCGTGCGGGATTTGAACACCAGGGAGCTGTTTTTT.

The chain has TRBV6-5 and TRBJ1-4, with D maybe TRBD1 (5 bases). CDR3 length: 15 amino acids. Trimming stripped 6 bases from V and 0 bases from J, with 11 bases between. Germline CDR1 is MNHEY and CDR2 is SVGAGI. This CDR3 reads CASRAGSTTNEKLFF. The CDR3 coding sequence is TGTGCCAGCAGGGCAGGGAGTACAACTAATGAAAAACTGTTTTTT.

The gene calls are TRBV29-1 and TRBJ1-2; D is undetermined. The V end was cut by 7 bases, the J end by 7 bases, with 19 bases between. Germline V gene data show CDR1 as SQVTM and CDR2 as ANQGSEA. CDR3 length equals 13 residues. The CDR3: CSALTGTDFGYTF. As DNA, the CDR3 is TGCAGCGCCCTGACGGGCACTGACTTTGGCTACACCTTC.

As concerns this clone: One end of the junction does not line up with germline, which may come from a read error. The chain has TRBV3-1 (or the pseudogene TRBV3-2) and TRBJ1-3; D is unresolved. The CDR3 is 15 residues long. Germline V gene data show CDR1 as LGHDT and CDR2 as YNNKEL (reference sequence). The CDR3 bases are TGTGCTAGCAGCCCTTCCCTGGGATCTGGAAACACCATATATTTT. It specifies CASSPSLGSGNTIYF.

The chain uses TRBV7-6 and TRBJ1-5; D not certain. Deletions cut 1 base from V and 3 bases from J, with 10 bases between. The germline V gene has CDR1 SGHVS and CDR2 FNYEAQ. The CDR3 has 15 residues. CDR3 sequence (DNA): TGTGCCAGCAGCTTAGATGAGAGGACCAATCAGCCCCAGCATTTT. Its protein is CASSLDERTNQPQHF.

The chain employs TRBV6-2 or TRBV6-3 and TRBJ2-1, with 9 bases that match TRBD2. After removal of 2 bases from V and 5 bases from J, the junction contained 7 bases not matched to a gene. The CDR3 runs 16 residues. Per the germline V gene, CDR1 is MNHEY and CDR2 is SVGEGT. In DNA, the CDR3 is TGTGCCAGCAGTTACGTCCTAGCGGGGAGAGACAATGAGCAGTTCTTC. It translates to CASSYVLAGRDNEQFF.

This CDR3 reads CASSEARDYLYYEQYF. The CDR3 DNA reads TGTGCCAGCAGTGAAGCTAGGGACTACCTTTACTACGAGCAGTACTTC. The rearrangement joins TRBV6-1 to TRBJ2-7, with 7 bases aligning to TRBD2. This CDR3 has 16 amino acids. Germline CDR1 MNHNS, CDR2 SASEGT. J lost 3 bases, V lost 0 bases, and 8 bases had no gene match.

The V gene is TRBV9, the J gene TRBJ2-3, with 7 bases fitting TRBD2. The ends lost 0 bases at V and 7 bases at J; junction bases unmatched: 11. CDR3 length equals 16 residues. CDR1 SGDLS and CDR2 YYNGEE come from the germline V gene. The CDR3 loop reads CASSVEVAAGKHTQYF. The CDR3 coding sequence is TGTGCCAGCAGCGTAGAGGTGGCAGCGGGGAAGCATACGCAGTATTTT.

DNA of the CDR3: TGTGCCAGCAGGCCGACAGTAGGGAGTGAAAAACTGTTTTTT. It is translated as CASRPTVGSEKLFF. The chain recombines TRBV27 with TRBJ1-4; tentatively, D is TRBD1 (5 bases). CDR3 length equals 14 residues. Trimming cost V 6 bases and J 7 bases, with 15 bases left between them. Looked up from germline, CDR1 is MNHEY and CDR2 is SMNVEV (reference sequence).

This sequence joins TRBV3-1 (or the pseudogene TRBV3-2) and TRBJ1-3, with 9 positions matching TRBD1. In germline, CDR1 is LGHDT, CDR2 YNNKEL (reference sequence). The CDR3 is 16 residues long. Losses at the gene ends were 5 bases for V and 3 bases for J; bases not matched to a gene: 8. In DNA, the CDR3 is TGTGCCAGCAGCTTCTTACAGGGGGCAGTTGGAAACACCATATATTTT. Translating gives CASSFLQGAVGNTIYF.

The CDR3 coding sequence is TGTGCCAGCAGTTCAGGGGCCTACAATGAGCAGTTCTTC. Protein: CASSSGAYNEQFF. V and J are TRBV28 and TRBJ2-1; D might be TRBD1 (6 bases). Germline-derived CDR1 and CDR2 are MDHEN and SYDVKM. The CDR3 totals 13 residues. Trimming cost V 4 bases and J 2 bases, with 6 bases left between them.

The CDR3 reads CSVLGQGSFNEQFF. In DNA, the CDR3 is TGCAGCGTTCTCGGACAGGGCTCTTTCAATGAGCAGTTCTTC. The chain carries TRBV29-1 and TRBJ2-1; TRBD1 matches at 8 bases. V was clipped by 5 bases and J by 6 bases; unmatched bases: 9. The V gene's germline CDR1 is SQVTM and CDR2 ANQGSEA. The CDR3 totals 14 residues.

The chain uses TRBV5-4 and TRBJ2-7; D is unresolved. With 0 bases removed from V and 4 bases from J, the gap between germline ends came to 8 bases. This CDR3 has 13 residues. CDR1 is SGHNT and CDR2 is YYREEE in the germline V gene (reference sequence). The CDR3 DNA is TGTGCCAGCAGCTTGGCCCGTGGATACGAGCAGTACTTC. This gives the protein CASSLARGYEQYF.

The V gene is TRBV7-8, the J gene TRBJ2-3, with 8 bases identical to TRBD2. Germline trimming cut 5 bases from V and 2 bases from J; bases unmatched to any gene: 9. The CDR3 contains 16 residues. In germline, CDR1 is SGHVS, CDR2 FQNEAQ. The CDR3 DNA sequence: TGTGCCAGCAGCCCAGGGGTACTAGCGGCCACAGATACGCAGTATTTT. This translates into CASSPGVLAATDTQYF.

CDR3 residues: CASSGGYSNQPQHF. The CDR3 region has the DNA TGTGCCAGCAGCGGGGGGTATAGCAATCAGCCCCAGCATTTT. V and J are TRBV9 and TRBJ1-5; tentative D call: TRBD1 (5 bases). CDR3 length equals 14 residues. In germline, CDR1 is SGDLS, CDR2 YYNGEE. Trimming shortened V by 3 bases and J by 0 bases, and 7 bases separated the two germline ends.

The CDR3 spells CASSQVRGTQYF. CDR3 in DNA: TGTGCCAGCAGCCAAGTCCGGGGGACCCAGTACTTC. V usage is TRBV3-1 (or the pseudogene TRBV3-2) and J usage is TRBJ2-5, with D possibly TRBD2 on 5 matching bases. Trimming removed 1 base from V and 7 bases from J, with 7 bases in between. The V gene's germline CDR1 is LGHDT and CDR2 YNNKEL (reference sequence). This CDR3 has 12 residues.

This clone came up a few times. The gene calls are TRBV9 and TRBJ2-5; D might be TRBD2 (6 bases). With 4 bases removed from V and 5 bases from J, the gap between germline ends came to 18 bases. CDR1 and CDR2 (germline): SGDLS, YYNGEE. The CDR3 spans 15 residues. CDR3: CASSTRLGDRETQYF. The DNA for the CDR3 is TGTGCCAGCAGCACCCGACTAGGGGATAGGGAGACCCAGTACTTC. Variable domain in full (rest from reference TRBV9 and TRBJ2-5): DSGVTQTPKHLITATGQRVTLRCSPRSGDLSVYWYQQSLDQGLQFLIQYYNGEERAKGNILERFSAQQFPDLHSELNLSSLELGDSALYFCASSTRLGDRETQYFGPGTRLLVL.

The V gene is TRBV6-5, the J gene TRBJ2-2; D is undetermined. The CDR3 has 12 residues. Germline V gives CDR1 MNHEY, CDR2 SVGAGI. V was clipped by 6 bases and J by 4 bases, with 6 bases between them. CDR3 nucleotide sequence: TGTGCCAGCAGATTAGGCACCGGGGAGCTGTTTTTT. It encodes CASRLGTGELFF.

This chain connects TRBV5-1 to TRBJ2-6; the D gene could be TRBD1 or TRBD2 (5 bases each). CDR3 length: 15 amino acids. V lost 0 bases and J lost 2, with 6 bases in between. Germline V gene data show CDR1 as SGHRS and CDR2 as YFSETQ. The CDR3 DNA sequence: TGCGCCAGCAGCTTGGGAGGGGCTGGGGCCAACGTCCTGACTTTC. This codes for CASSLGGAGANVLTF. The full variable domain, completed using reference TRBV5-1 and TRBJ2-6, is KAGVTQTPRYLIKTRGQQVTLSCSPISGHRSVSWYQQTPGQGLQFLFEYFSETQRNKGNFPGRFSGRQFSNSRSEMNVSTLELGDSALYLCASSLGGAGANVLTFGAGSRLTVL.

The chain employs TRBV5-8 and TRBJ1-4, with 7 bases matching TRBD1. Germline loops: CDR1 SGHTS, CDR2 YDEGEE. This CDR3 is 17 amino acids long. Losses at the gene ends were 7 bases for V and 6 bases for J; bases not matched to a gene: 18. The CDR3 bases are TGTGCCAGCCTTCGTGGGACAGTGACGTTTTTGGATGAAAAACTGTTTTTT. This encodes CASLRGTVTFLDEKLFF.

This clone was recorded once. The junction does not match germline at one end; this may be a read error. The same CDR3 also results from other DNA sequences found in this sample. The gene calls are TRBV29-1 and TRBJ1-2, with a tentative D call TRBD1 (6 bases). The germline CDR1 and CDR2 sequences are SQVTM and ANQGSEA. The CDR3 runs 13 residues. The CDR3 protein is CSVGHGGDYGYTF. The DNA of the CDR3 is TGCAGCGTTGGGCATGGGGGCGACTATGGCTACACCTTT.

This clone is a singleton in its sample. The chain joins TRBV3-1 (or the pseudogene TRBV3-2) to TRBJ2-1, with 8 nucleotides matching TRBD2. V trimming: 1 base; J trimming: 2 bases; junction bases outside the gene matches: 7. This CDR3 comprises 17 residues. Per germline, CDR1 LGHDT and CDR2 YNNKEL (reference sequence). CDR3 coding DNA: TGTGCCAGCAGCCAAGGATCAGGGACTAGACCCTACAATGAGCAGTTCTTC. As protein: CASSQGSGTRPYNEQFF.